These 28 T cell receptor beta chains originate from one sample sequenced in a study of technical replicates of blood from a handful of donors. Method: immunoSEQ multiplex PCR; TCRdb's copy keeps in-frame clones and lacks some. Of 74,000 or so clones listed, about 90% are singletons. The sequenced sample was T cells isolated from PBMCs. All receptors come from a human donor in good health.

V gene TRBV23-1 combines with J gene TRBJ1-6; D perhaps matches TRBD1 (6 bases). TRBV23-1 is placed among ORFs of uncertain function. Trimming cost V 7 bases and J 9 bases, with 16 bases left between them. The CDR3 runs to 14 residues. The CDR3 protein is CASTFDRTASPLHF. The CDR3 nucleotides are TGCGCCAGCACCTTTGACAGGACAGCTTCACCCCTCCACTTT.

CDR3 sequence reads: CASSLAGANTGELFF. In DNA form, the CDR3 reads TGTGCCAGCAGTTTAGCGGGAGCGAACACCGGGGAGCTGTTTTTT. The gene calls are TRBV27 and TRBJ2-2; 7 bases align to TRBD2. Germline values: CDR1 MNHEY, CDR2 SMNVEV (reference sequence). This CDR3 comprises 15 residues. Trimming removed 2 bases from V and 0 bases from J; junction bases left unmatched: 0.

The J gene is TRBJ1-2, the V gene TRBV27, with TRBD1 as a possible D gene (6 bases). Germline V gives CDR1 MNHEY, CDR2 SMNVEV (reference sequence). The CDR3 extends over 15 amino acids. Trimming removed 7 bases at V and 5 bases at J, with 20 bases between. The CDR3 spells CASTQSAGDGYGYTF. The CDR3 bases are TGTGCCAGCACCCAGTCGGCAGGGGACGGGTATGGCTACACCTTC.

The V and J genes are TRBV7-9 and TRBJ2-7; D remains unclear. V was cut by 1 base and J by 2 bases, with 9 bases left in between. This CDR3 is built from 14 residues. CDR1 is SEHNR and CDR2 is FQNEAQ in the germline V gene (reference sequence). The CDR3 region has the DNA TGTGCCAGCAGCTTAGAAGGCGAGGCCTACGAGCAGTACTTC. Translated, it gives CASSLEGEAYEQYF.

The chain's CDR3 is CASSSYLNEQFF. CDR3 DNA: TGTGCCAGCAGTTCGTACTTGAATGAGCAGTTCTTC. The rearrangement uses TRBV27 and TRBJ2-1; D uncertain. V was trimmed by 4 bases and J by 7 bases, leaving 8 bases between them. The length of the CDR3 is 12 residues. CDR1 MNHEY and CDR2 SMNVEV come from the germline V gene (reference sequence).

The gene calls are TRBV27 and TRBJ2-7; TRBD2 might be the D (6 bases). This CDR3 comprises 14 residues. V lost 4 bases, J lost 6 bases, and 16 bases lay in between. Germline loops: CDR1 MNHEY, CDR2 SMNVEV (reference sequence). The CDR3 nucleotides are TGTGCCAGCAGTTCTGAGACTAGTGGGGTCGAGCAGTACTTC. Protein: CASSSETSGVEQYF.

CDR3 DNA sequence: TGTGCCAGCAGCTTATCTGGGGGCAGGGGGAGCTCCTACGAGCAGTACTTC. Its protein is CASSLSGGRGSSYEQYF. The rearrangement links TRBV11-2 to TRBJ2-7; 7 nucleotides agree with TRBD1. The V segment lost 2 bases and the J segment 0 bases; nucleotides outside the gene matches: 10. CDR1 and CDR2 (germline): SGHAT, FQNNGV. The CDR3 is made up of 17 amino acids.

This chain joins TRBV7-8 and TRBJ1-2; D perhaps matches TRBD1 (6 bases). V was trimmed by 5 bases and J by 4 bases, leaving 14 bases between them. CDR1 and CDR2 (germline): SGHVS, FQNEAQ. The CDR3 sequence is 14 residues long. CDR3 region: CASSPDRLTYGYTF. CDR3 coding DNA: TGTGCCAGCAGCCCAGACAGGCTAACCTATGGCTACACCTTC.

CDR3 bases: TGTGCCTGGACGGTTGGGGGGAGCACAGATACGCAGTATTTT. It translates to CAWTVGGSTDTQYF. The V call is TRBV30, the J call TRBJ2-3; D possibly corresponds to TRBD2 (6 bases). CDR3 size: 14 residues. V shed 4 bases and J shed 0 bases, with 11 bases lying between them. From germline, CDR1 is GTSNPN and CDR2 SVGIG (reference sequence).

The rearrangement links TRBV11-1 to TRBJ1-6, with TRBD1 as a possible D gene (6 bases). The V gene lost 1 base and the J gene lost 10 bases, with 8 bases spanning the gap. Germline CDR1 and CDR2: SGHAT and FQDESV (reference sequence). The CDR3 covers 13 residues. In nucleotides, the CDR3 is TGTGCCAGCAGCTTAGACAGGGAGTCACCCCTCCACTTT. Amino acid sequence: CASSLDRESPLHF.

The chain links TRBV28 to TRBJ1-5; D call uncertain. Germline lookup yields CDR1 MDHEN and CDR2 SYDVKM. The CDR3 loop spans 13 amino acids. The germline V and J ends were trimmed by 7 bases and 5 bases, with 12 bases remaining between them. This chain's CDR3 is CASIGGNYQPQHF. The CDR3 bases are TGTGCCAGCATAGGAGGAAACTATCAGCCCCAGCATTTT.

The chain joins TRBV7-2 to TRBJ2-5; no definite D call. The CDR3 runs 15 residues. Germline loops: CDR1 SGHTA, CDR2 FQGNSA. The ends were cut back, 0 bases at V and 2 bases at J, with 10 bases in the middle. CDR3 protein: CASSLARRRQETQYF. The DNA of the CDR3 is TGTGCCAGCAGCTTAGCGCGGCGGAGACAAGAGACCCAGTACTTC.

V gene TRBV6-1 combines with J gene TRBJ1-5, with D maybe TRBD1 (5 bases). This CDR3 spans 13 amino acids. V shed 6 bases and J shed 5 bases, with 11 bases lying between them. CDR1 is MNHNS, CDR2 SASEGT, per germline. The CDR3 sequence: CASRERGYQPQHF. The CDR3 DNA reads as TGTGCCAGCAGAGAAAGGGGTTATCAGCCCCAGCATTTT.

V gene TRBV10-1 combines with J gene TRBJ2-7; 7 nucleotides agree with TRBD2. V shed 2 bases and J 6 bases; nucleotides not matched to a gene: 10. Germline CDR1 and CDR2: WNHNN and SYGVQD (reference sequence). This CDR3 has 15 amino acids. The CDR3 region has the DNA TGCGCCAGCAGTGAGGCCCTGGCCGGGAGGTTCGAGCAGTACTTC. The encoded protein is CASSEALAGRFEQYF.

The chain recombines TRBV11-2 with TRBJ1-1; D is perhaps TRBD1 (5 bases). Between the trimmed V and J ends, which lost 6 bases and 1 base, there was a span of 12 bases. This CDR3 region has 14 residues. The germline V gene has CDR1 SGHAT and CDR2 FQNNGV. The CDR3 reads CASRDFRENTEAFF. The CDR3 nucleotides read TGTGCCAGCAGAGACTTCAGGGAGAACACTGAAGCTTTCTTT.

This chain joins TRBV2 and TRBJ1-6, with 9 bases identical to TRBD1. This CDR3 region has 15 residues. Germline lookup yields CDR1 SNHLY and CDR2 FYNNEI. The V and J ends lost 6 bases and 10 bases, in that order; junction bases with no gene match: 10. CDR3 loop: CASRSMDRGLSPLHF. In DNA, the CDR3 is TGTGCCAGCAGGTCAATGGACAGGGGTTTATCACCCCTCCACTTT.

The chain recombines TRBV27 with TRBJ1-5, with TRBD1 as a possible D gene (5 bases). The CDR3 spans 16 residues. Germline V CDR1 and CDR2: MNHEY, SMNVEV (reference sequence). The V end was cut by 5 bases, the J end by 3 bases, with 17 bases between. In nucleotides, the CDR3 is TGTGCCAGCAGTCCGTTTGCAGGGATAAACAATCAGCCCCAGCATTTT. This codes for CASSPFAGINNQPQHF.

This clone was picked up one time. The chain joins TRBV12-5 to TRBJ1-4; 8 nucleotides agree with TRBD1. Germline loops: CDR1 LGHNT, CDR2 FRNRAP. The CDR3 runs to 16 residues. The V segment lost 7 bases and the J segment 5 bases; nucleotides outside the gene matches: 12. Here the CDR3 reads CASVPTPWTGNEKLFF. CDR3 in DNA: TGTGCTAGTGTCCCCACTCCCTGGACAGGGAATGAAAAACTGTTTTTT.

The V call is TRBV4-1, the J call TRBJ2-2; 7 bases line up with TRBD2. The CDR3 extends over 18 amino acids. Germline V lookup: CDR1 MGHRA, CDR2 YSYEKL. Trimming removed 0 bases from V and 4 bases from J; junction bases left unmatched: 11. CDR3 amino acids: CASSQDRWEGRSTGELFF. CDR3 in DNA: TGCGCCAGCAGCCAAGATAGGTGGGAGGGCCGCTCCACCGGGGAGCTGTTTTTT.

The gene calls are TRBV30 and TRBJ2-7; TRBD2 agrees at 10 bases. J lost 5 bases, V lost 1 base, and 8 bases had no gene match. The V gene's germline CDR1 is GTSNPN and CDR2 SVGIG (reference sequence). The CDR3 sequence is 15 residues long. In DNA form, the CDR3 reads TGTGCCTGGAGTGCTACTAGCGGGGCGACACACGAGCAGTACTTC. The encoded protein is CAWSATSGATHEQYF.

This chain connects TRBV27 to TRBJ2-3, with 10 bases identical to TRBD2. The CDR3 is made up of 16 amino acids. The ends lost 6 bases at V and 4 bases at J; junction bases unmatched: 10. Germline V gives CDR1 MNHEY, CDR2 SMNVEV (reference sequence). For the CDR3, the DNA is TGTGCCAGCAGGGTAACACTAGCGGGACGCCCAGATACGCAGTATTTT. As protein: CASRVTLAGRPDTQYF.

This clone is a singleton in its sample. This sequence joins TRBV10-2 and TRBJ2-5; D is uncertain. The V end was cut by 5 bases, the J end by 2 bases, with 12 bases between. Per the germline V gene, CDR1 is WSHSY and CDR2 is SAAADI. This CDR3 has 14 residues. In nucleotides, the CDR3 is TGCGCCAGCAGTCCTGTTGCAACTCAAGAGACCCAGTACTTC. Its translation is CASSPVATQETQYF.

This chain links TRBV4-1 with TRBJ2-1; 8 nucleotides align to TRBD2. With 5 bases clipped from V and 5 bases from J, the junction kept 17 bases outside the gene matches. CDR3 length: 18 amino acids. The germline V gene encodes CDR1 MGHRA and CDR2 YSYEKL. CDR3 DNA: TGCGCCAGCAGCAATTACTATAAACCGGGAGGGTTAGACAATGAGCAGTTCTTC. Protein: CASSNYYKPGGLDNEQFF.

The V gene is TRBV4-1, the J gene TRBJ2-1; 13 bases match TRBD2. CDR1 is MGHRA, CDR2 YSYEKL, per germline. The length of the CDR3 is 16 residues. J gave up 7 bases and V 1 base, and 4 bases lay outside the gene matches. The CDR3 DNA reads as TGCGCCAGCAGCCAAGGGCGGGGACTAGCGGGGAATGAGCAGTTCTTC. Amino acids: CASSQGRGLAGNEQFF.

J is TRBJ2-1 and V is TRBV27, with D possibly matching TRBD1 (5 bases). Deletions cut 3 bases from V and 7 bases from J, with 13 bases between. CDR1 is MNHEY, CDR2 SMNVEV, per germline (reference sequence). This CDR3 spans 14 amino acids. This CDR3 reads CASSFLGAANEQFF. The DNA of the CDR3 is TGTGCCAGCAGTTTTTTAGGGGCAGCGAATGAGCAGTTCTTC.

This sequence joins TRBV7-3 and TRBJ1-1; D gene uncertain. The length of the CDR3 is 13 residues. V lost 0 bases, J lost 7 bases, and 9 bases lay in between. Germline V gene data show CDR1 as SGHTA and CDR2 as FQGTGA. For the CDR3, the DNA is TGTGCCAGCAGCTTAACCCTCGACTATGAAGCTTTCTTT. Amino acids: CASSLTLDYEAFF.

The CDR3 reads CASSEEWTGDGYTF. CDR3 in DNA: TGTGCCAGCAGTGAAGAGTGGACAGGGGACGGCTACACCTTC. The chain employs TRBV2 and TRBJ1-2; 9 positions agree with TRBD1. Germline CDR1 is SNHLY and CDR2 is FYNNEI. The CDR3 loop spans 14 amino acids. Trimming at V came to 1 base and at J to 8 bases, leaving 5 bases not matched to a gene.

The CDR3 DNA sequence: TGTGCCAGCACCTCCCGGGACAGGGGTGAGACCCAGTACTTC. It yields the protein CASTSRDRGETQYF. The chain has TRBV5-4 and TRBJ2-5; 10 nucleotides line up with TRBD1. CDR1 is SGHNT and CDR2 is YYREEE in the germline V gene (reference sequence). With V trimmed by 6 bases and J by 5 bases, 7 bases remained unmatched. The CDR3 has 14 amino acids. The full variable domain, with the rest looked up from reference TRBV5-4 and TRBJ2-5, is ETGVTQSPTHLIKTRGQQVTLRCSSQSGHNTVSWYQQALGQGPQFIFQYYREEENGRGNFPPRFSGLQFPNYSSELNVNALELDDSALYLCASTSRDRGETQYFGPGTRLLVL.